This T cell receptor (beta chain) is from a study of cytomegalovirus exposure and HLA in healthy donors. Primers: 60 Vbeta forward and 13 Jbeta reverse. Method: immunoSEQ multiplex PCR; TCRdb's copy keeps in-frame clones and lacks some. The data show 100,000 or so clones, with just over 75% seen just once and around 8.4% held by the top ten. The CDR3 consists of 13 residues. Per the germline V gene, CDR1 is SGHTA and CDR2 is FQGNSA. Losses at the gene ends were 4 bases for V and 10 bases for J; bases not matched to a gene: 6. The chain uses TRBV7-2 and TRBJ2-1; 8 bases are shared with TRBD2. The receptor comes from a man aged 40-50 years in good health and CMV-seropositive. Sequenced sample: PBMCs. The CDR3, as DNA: TGTGCCAGCAGCTCCTTCAGCGGGGGCGAGCAGTTCTTC. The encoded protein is CASSSFSGGEQFF. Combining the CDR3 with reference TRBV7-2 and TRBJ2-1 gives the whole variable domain GAGVSQSPSNKVTEKGKDVELRCDPISGHTALYWYRQSLGQGLEFLIYFQGNSAPDKSGLPSDRFSAERTGGSVSTLTIQRTQQEDSAVYLCASSSFSGGEQFFGPGTRLTVL.